A single sample gave rise to the 5 T cell receptor beta chains below, sequenced in a study of shared clonotypes between healthy human individuals. Clones were read by immunoSEQ multiplex PCR, and TCRdb kept only the in-frame ones, dropping some. The sample consists of around 1.5 million clones, 95% to 99% of them appearing once. The sequencing input was naive CD4+ T cells sorted from blood. Subset here: CD45RA+ positively selected. The receptors here all came from a man under 40 in good health.

The rearrangement joins TRBV10-3 to TRBJ2-2, with D possibly matching TRBD1 (6 bases). V lost 10 bases and J lost 4, with 16 bases in between. CDR1 and CDR2 (germline): ENHRY, SYGVKD. CDR3 length: 14 amino acids. This CDR3 is CATRTARGTGELFF. DNA of the CDR3: TGTGCCACCCGGACAGCGCGAGGCACCGGGGAGCTGTTTTTT.

V usage is TRBV5-6 and J usage is TRBJ1-2; TRBD1 might be the D (5 bases). The length of the CDR3 is 13 residues. V lost 1 base, J lost 6 bases, and 10 bases lay in between. Germline V gene data show CDR1 as SGHDT and CDR2 as YYEEEE. CDR3 sequence reads: CASSLLQENGYTF. The CDR3 DNA reads as TGTGCCAGCAGCTTGTTACAGGAAAATGGCTACACCTTC.

The rearrangement uses TRBV27 and TRBJ2-7; a possible D gene is TRBD1 (5 bases). Germline V gene data show CDR1 as MNHEY and CDR2 as SMNVEV (reference sequence). V lost 5 bases and J lost 2, with 22 bases in between. The CDR3 length is 17 residues. DNA for the CDR3: TGTGCCAGCAGTGCCAGGGTCAATCCCCTTATGCCCTACGAGCAGTACTTC. Translated, it gives CASSARVNPLMPYEQYF.

This clone was observed a single time. This chain uses TRBV6-5 with TRBJ2-7; D is tentatively TRBD1 or TRBD2 (7 bases each). V dropped 6 bases and J dropped 8 bases, with 17 bases sitting between them. CDR1 and CDR2 (germline): MNHEY, SVGAGI. This CDR3 is built from 13 residues. For the CDR3, the DNA is TGTGCCAGCAGGCCCACAGGGGAGGGTAAGCAGTACTTC. This codes for CASRPTGEGKQYF.

The chain links TRBV28 to TRBJ1-5, with a weak D call TRBD1 (6 bases). The CDR3 spans 15 residues. Trimming removed 5 bases at V and 0 bases at J, with 11 bases between. The germline V gene has CDR1 MDHEN and CDR2 SYDVKM. The DNA for the CDR3 is TGTGCCAGCAGTCCCGGACAGTATAGCAATCAGCCCCAGCATTTT. It translates to CASSPGQYSNQPQHF.